These T cell receptor beta chains were read from a single sample in a study of post-analysis software for immune sequencing data. From the PCR reads, TCRdb called clonotypes with MiXCR, one entry per CDR3 protein. The profile shows around 500,000 distinct CDR3 sequences, roughly 34% of them singletons. The sample taken for sequencing was blood. The receptor source for this set is a girl aged 2 to 17 with multiple sclerosis. Both conserved end residues are part of each CDR3. The D gene is left open where the match is weak. Some rows have no size entry. The others give once, few or many, or a class for an expanded clone.

TRBJ2-2 - - TRBV6-5 TGTGCCAGCAGTTACTCGGGGCCAAGGAACACCGGGGAGCTGTTTTTT CASSYSGPRNTGELFF
TRBJ2-7 few TRBD1 TRBV20-1 TGCAGTGCTAGTGCTCGCGGGACAGGGGGCTCCTACGAGCAGTACTTC CSASARGTGGSYEQYF
TRBJ1-4 - - TRBV19 TGTGCCAGTAGCGGGGCTCTTGTCGGAGCCTCTTGGAGTGAAAAACTGTTTTTT CASSGALVGASWSEKLFF
TRBJ2-7 few - TRBV28 TGTGCCAGCAGCCCTACTTTATCGGGGTTTGGCGAGCAGTACTTC CASSPTLSGFGEQYF
TRBJ2-5 few - TRBV20-1 TGCAGTGCTAGAGTTTTAGGGGCGGAGGAGACCCAGTACTTC CSARVLGAEETQYF
TRBJ2-5 many TRBD1 TRBV29-1 TGCAGCGTTGTCGAAAGACAGGGGGCGCGTGAGCAGTACTTC CSVVERQGAREQYF
TRBJ2-1 many TRBD2 TRBV20-1 TGCAGTGCTAGAAACCTAGCGGGGGACCTTAATGAGCAGTTCTTC CSARNLAGDLNEQFF
TRBJ2-3 few TRBD2 TRBV4-1 TGCGCCAGCAGCCAAGTCAGCGGGGGTCGCACAGATACGCAGTATTTT CASSQVSGGRTDTQYF
TRBJ2-3 - TRBD1 TRBV14 TGTGCCAGCAGCCAAGACGTATACAGGGGGGATACGCAGTATTTT CASSQDVYRGDTQYF
TRBJ2-3 - - TRBV29-1 TGCAGCGTTGAATTTCCAGGGACAGATACGCAGTATTTT CSVEFPGTDTQYF
TRBJ1-3 - - TRBV7-2 TGTGCCAGCAGCTTAGACTGGGGGGGAGGAAACACCATATATTTT CASSLDWGGGNTIYF
TRBJ2-2 - - TRBV6-1 TGTGCCAGCACCTTTCCCGGGACTTTCACCGGGGAGCTGTTTTTT CASTFPGTFTGELFF
TRBJ2-7 - TRBD2 TRBV24-1 TGTGCCACCAGTGACCCAGGACTAGCTCAGTACTTC CATSDPGLAQYF
TRBJ2-3 - TRBD2 TRBV10-3 TGTGCCATCAGTGACGGCCCTAGCGGGGGAGAGGATACGCAGTATTTT CAISDGPSGGEDTQYF
TRBJ1-1 few - TRBV5-1 TGCGCCAGCAGCCTTGTAGGGTTGAACACTGAAGCTTTCTTT CASSLVGLNTEAFF
TRBJ2-7 few TRBD1 TRBV20-1 TGCAGTGCTCAAGCGCGAGGACAGGGGGCCGCCTACGAGCAGTACTTC CSAQARGQGAAYEQYF
TRBJ1-2 - - TRBV6-6 TGTGCCAGCAGTTACAGGCGGGCTATTGGCTATGGCTACACCTTC CASSYRRAIGYGYTF
TRBJ2-7 few - TRBV7-9 TGTGCCAGCAGCAAAGACAACTACGAGCAGTACTTC CASSKDNYEQYF
TRBJ2-7 - TRBD2 TRBV12-3/TRBV12-4 TGTGCCAGCAGCACACCTCCTGGACTAGCGGGGAGTTACGAGCGGTACTTC CASSTPPGLAGSYERYF
TRBJ2-3 - - TRBV9 TGTGCCAGCAGCGTAATTGGTAGCGTAGATACGCAGTATTTT CASSVIGSVDTQYF
TRBJ2-3 few - TRBV5-1 TGCGCCAGCAGCCGCGATCGGACCACAGATACGCAGTATTTT CASSRDRTTDTQYF
TRBJ1-4 - - TRBV27 TGTGCCAGCAGTTCCCTGGTGTTGCAGGGACGAAAACTGTTTTTT CASSSLVLQGRKLFF
TRBJ1-4 - - TRBV27 TGTGCCAGCAGAAGAATGGGTGGGAGTGAAAAACTGTTTTTT CASRRMGGSEKLFF
TRBJ2-5 few - TRBV5-1 TGCGCCAGCAGCTTGAATTCTGAGACCCAGTACTTC CASSLNSETQYF
TRBJ1-6 - - TRBV27 TGTGCCAGCAGCCAGGGATATAATTCACCCCTCCACTTT CASSQGYNSPLHF
TRBJ2-3 - - TRBV5-1 TGCGCCAGCAGCTTGGAGGCGGTTAGCACAGATACGCAGTATTTT CASSLEAVSTDTQYF
TRBJ2-5 many - TRBV7-2 TGTGCCAGCAGCCGGGTGCGGGGCCAAGAGACCCAGTACTTC CASSRVRGQETQYF
TRBJ2-1 many - TRBV20-1 TGCAGTGCTAGATACTACAATGAGCAGTTCTTC CSARYYNEQFF
TRBJ1-1 - - TRBV7-9 TGTGCCAGCAGCTCAGACAGTTTGGGCATGAACACCGAAGCTTTCTTT CASSSDSLGMNTEAFF
TRBJ2-1 few TRBD2 TRBV7-8 TGTGCCAGCAGCTTAGGCCTAGCGGGGGCGTTTAGTAGGGATGAGCAGTTCTTC CASSLGLAGAFSRDEQFF
TRBJ2-1 - TRBD1 TRBV20-1 TGCAGTGTTTTACACTGGACAGGGGTTCTTAGGAATGAGCAGTTCTTC CSVLHWTGVLRNEQFF
TRBJ2-7 - TRBD1 TRBV27 TGTGCCAGCAGTTTTTGGGACAGGTCATCCTACGAGCAGTACTTC CASSFWDRSSYEQYF
TRBJ2-1 few - TRBV12-3/TRBV12-4 TGTGCCAGCAGTCCTCCGGGACTGAGTATATACAATGAGCAGTTCTTC CASSPPGLSIYNEQFF
TRBJ2-7 once - TRBV7-3 TGTGCCAGCGGCTTAGGTTCGGGCAGGTCCCACGAGCAGTACTTC CASGLGSGRSHEQYF
TRBJ2-3 - TRBD2 TRBV12-3/TRBV12-4 TGTGCCAGCAGTTTACAGGTAGCGGGGGGCACAGATACGCAGTATTTT CASSLQVAGGTDTQYF
TRBJ2-1 few - TRBV28 TGTGCCAGCAGTTTGACGCACAATGAGCAGTTCTTC CASSLTHNEQFF
TRBJ2-1 once - TRBV29-1 TGCAGCGTTGAGGGTAGTGCAGGGACACGATATTTTTCCTACAATGAGCGGTTCTTC CSVEGSAGTRYFSYNERFF
TRBJ2-5 - TRBD1 TRBV6-6 TGTGCCAGCACCGACAGGGCTTTGGAGACCCAGTACTTC CASTDRALETQYF
TRBJ2-3 - - TRBV5-1 TGCGCCAGCAGCTTGGAAGGGACTGGCACAGATACGCAGTATTTT CASSLEGTGTDTQYF
TRBJ1-5 - - TRBV6-5 TGTGCCAGCAGTAGGGGTTATAGCAATCAGCCCCAGCATTTT CASSRGYSNQPQHF
TRBJ1-2 few - TRBV2 TGTGCCAGCAGTGAGGGTCAGTTTTATGGCTACACCTTC CASSEGQFYGYTF
TRBJ1-6 - - TRBV6-6 TGTGCCAGCATTGAGAGGGGGGAGGTCAATTCACCCCTCCACTTT CASIERGEVNSPLHF
TRBJ2-7 few - TRBV15 TGTGCCACCAGCAGAGGAGGTTTCCATTCCTCCTACGAGCAGTACTTC CATSRGGFHSSYEQYF
TRBJ1-2 - - TRBV4-1 TGCGCCAGCAGCCAAGATTCTCAGGGCTATGGCTACACCTTC CASSQDSQGYGYTF
TRBJ2-5 - - TRBV15 TGTGCCACCAGCAGAGCCCCCGGGGGGCGAAAAGAGACCCAGTACTTC CATSRAPGGRKETQYF
TRBJ2-3 - - TRBV6-1 TGTGCCAGCAGAGCCTCCTCCTGGACTAGCACAGATACGCAGTATTTT CASRASSWTSTDTQYF
TRBJ2-7 - - TRBV6-1 TGTGCCAGCAGTGAAGGAGGCCTGGCCGAGCAGTACTTC CASSEGGLAEQYF
TRBJ2-5 - TRBD1 TRBV11-2 TGTGCCAGCAGCTTAGCAGGGGGCTACGCGGAGACCCAGTACTTC CASSLAGGYAETQYF
TRBJ2-6 - - TRBV20-1 TGCAGTGCCCCGATTCCTTCTGGGGCCAACGTCCTGACTTTC CSAPIPSGANVLTF
TRBJ2-6 many - TRBV7-2 TGTGCCAGCAGACGTCAGGGCAATGGGGCCAACGTCCTGACTTTC CASRRQGNGANVLTF
TRBJ2-5 - TRBD2 TRBV10-3 TGTGCCATCAGTGAGTCTAGCGGGGCCCCGGGGACCCAGTACTTC CAISESSGAPGTQYF
TRBJ1-2 - - TRBV6-1 TGTGCCAGCAGTGAAGAAACGGGGGATGGCTACACCTTC CASSEETGDGYTF
TRBJ2-7 few - TRBV5-1 TGCGCCAGCAGCTACGCCTACGAGCAGTACTTC CASSYAYEQYF
TRBJ2-7 - - TRBV6-6 TGTGCCAGCAGCCAAAATAACTACGAGCAGTACTTC CASSQNNYEQYF
TRBJ2-6 few - TRBV5-1 TGCGCCAGCAGCTTCGACGGGGCCAACGTCCTGACTTTC CASSFDGANVLTF
TRBJ2-7 - TRBD1 TRBV5-1 TGCGCCAGCAGCTTGGGGACAGGGGAAAACTACGAGCAGTACTTC CASSLGTGENYEQYF
TRBJ1-1 - - TRBV3-1 TGTGCCAGCAGCCCCCTAGACCGAAACACTGAAGCTTTCTTT CASSPLDRNTEAFF
TRBJ2-5 - - TRBV9 TGTGCCAGCAGCGTAGGGGACCACCAAGAGACCCAGTACTTC CASSVGDHQETQYF